This T cell receptor beta chain emerged from a study of cytomegalovirus exposure and HLA in healthy donors listed by TCRdb under 2017. The study in broad terms: An earlier analysis of approximately 600 of the donors reported 250 to 300 Gb of sequence data and roughly 100 million unique TCR beta sequences from 150 million to 200 million T cells. An early release covering just under 650 HLA-typed donors comprised about 300 gigabases of sequencing data and roughly 85 million unique TCR sequences. Of the approximately 400 genotyped donors, roughly 80% fell in the genetic ancestry cluster associated with self-reported Caucasian donors. The aim of the study was to test whether cataloging public T cell receptors could identify signatures of past pathogen exposure. The study used immunosequencing to profile the T cell repertoires of hundreds of subjects and linked those repertoires to cytomegalovirus serostatus. Besides the first cohort of about 730 subjects, a separate validation cohort made up of roughly 120 different subjects was used. The study combined high-throughput TCR immunosequencing, statistical association of individual TCRs with disease status, and machine learning to predict cytomegalovirus infection status. A later analysis re-examined previously published TCR beta repertoires from over 500 donors and added high-resolution HLA genotyping to investigate patterns of TCR occurrence. Rather than drawing on any new phenotypic data, the later analysis identified candidate immune exposures from TCR beta sequences and the way those sequences occurred across donors. To decide whether each TCR beta V gene segment behaved as functional or pseudogenic, an earlier analysis of some 600 of the donors relied on high-throughput TCR beta sequencing. Donor age, sex, ethnicity and CMV serostatus were collected together with the repertoire data. In a later genetic analysis, genome-wide SNP genotypes for about three fifths of the roughly 670 donors were used, and that subset was treated as a discovery cohort. All discovery cohort repertoires had been generated using a single sequencing platform. HLA typing included class I and class II loci at four-digit resolution. The number of typed donors differed by locus: roughly 620-630 for A, B, C, DRB1 and DQB1; approximately 540 for DQA1; around 610 for DPA1; and some 430 for DPB1. A few DR-DQ haplotypes were handled as single units for association and clustering because linkage in the cohort was strong. On average, approximately 250,000 unique TCR beta nucleotide sequences were sequenced per donor among about 400 genotyped donors of the cohort, with 15% to 20% of those sequences being non-productive. Summary of the overall study and its limitations: A cluster of highly shared sequence variants was judged likely to represent a technical artifact of the sequencing pipeline. The cohort was sequenced for TCR beta chains only, and without alpha or paired-chain data the features that could be detected were limited. According to a later analysis, most CMV-associated TCR beta chains appeared to be HLA-restricted, and the HLA associations seemed to be driven largely by CMV exposure. Across donors, most TCR sequences were observed very rarely, whereas some public TCRs were present in many individuals. A later genetic analysis associated a missense DCLRE1C variant with V-gene and J-gene trimming of TCR beta chains, and an independent cohort replicated the association. Some IMGT-functional V segments, including TRBV6-2 and TRBV6-3, could not be distinguished by the 87-base-pair reads and were therefore excluded. Because some donors lacked HLA typing at each locus, the association tests relied only on the typed subset. Sequencing depth was assumed to be roughly uniform across donors in the presence/absence analyses, though that assumption may not hold. The study gave a list of around 170 TCR beta chains associated with cytomegalovirus. A further reported finding was that TCR beta sequences accurately predicted the HLA-A and HLA-B alleles for most subjects in the first cohort. Approximately 18 rarely observed V segments, including chromosome 9 orphons, were excluded from the earlier analysis of approximately 500 of the donors because counts were too low. According to a later analysis, parvovirus B19, influenza, CMV and Epstein-Barr virus appeared linked to several top co-occurrence clusters. The classifier was reported to diagnose cytomegalovirus status with high specificity and sensitivity in both the original and validation cohorts. It was suggested by the authors that the approach could potentially be generalized to other disease states and immunological phenotypes. In a later analysis, some 17,000 TCR beta sequences were associated with specific HLA alleles at a false discovery rate of 0.05. In vitro tests confirmed that a few of the cytomegalovirus-associated TCR beta chains recognize cytomegalovirus antigens. An earlier analysis of roughly 570 of the donors showed that most TCR beta V segments appeared in productive rearrangements either about 87% or about 30% of the time, which broadly matched IMGT annotations. Compared with equally common non-associated chains, HLA-associated TCR beta chains in a later analysis were more clonally expanded and had lower generation probabilities. Correlated functional status among segregating V segments might reflect linkage disequilibrium, but an unknown experimental factor could not be ruled out. For the cohort, immune exposure information was limited to CMV serostatus. According to a later genetic analysis, donors in an Asian-associated ancestry cluster had fewer N-insertions in productive TCRs than the roughly 670-donor mean. In a later analysis, TCR association rates were found to vary across HLA loci, with the most associated TCRs seen for DRB1 alleles and the fewest for HLA-C alleles. Assigning TCR associations to individual alleles was difficult when HLA alleles, especially DR and DQ, strongly co-occurred.

The cohort was made up of roughly 670 healthy bone marrow donors. At the time of sampling, all cohort members were nominally healthy, though unrecorded immune exposures were likely present. The donor tested CMV seronegative and was one of the 352 seronegative cohort members. Each donor provided a peripheral blood sample, and peripheral blood mononuclear cells were used for TCR beta sequencing. The Qiagen DNeasy Blood Extraction Kit was used to extract genomic DNA from the blood cell samples. Including the terminal cysteine and phenylalanine, the CDR3 comprises 13 residues. Solely the CDR3 DNA is kept, with 39 bases framed from the first base. Deletion took 9 bases off V and 1 base off J, with a span of 11 bases between the germline ends. In the germline V gene, CDR1 corresponds to SGHDT and CDR2 to YYEEEE. In regard to this clone: Its recognized antigen is unknown. Per-nucleotide qualities are absent, and no much larger clonotype sits a single base away.

Library construction relied on the immunoSEQ multiplex PCR assay. A mixture of 60 forward primers for TCR Vbeta segments and 13 reverse primers for TCR Jbeta segments was used in the multiplex PCR. A multiplex PCR assay on genomic DNA amplified the CDR3 region of rearranged TCR beta genes. The amplified TCR beta libraries were sequenced on the Illumina HiSeq System as 87-base-pair reads. The paper's processing steps were these. A later analysis tallied tens of millions of unique TCR beta chains across the 640 or so repertoires, and some 10 million of those chains were shared by two or more donors. To remove PCR and sequencing errors, raw reads were error-corrected and collapsed into unique sequences using a nearest-neighbor algorithm that merged closely related sequences. To assign V, D and J gene segments, CDR3 sequences were aligned to IMGT reference sequences. For a sequence to be retained, a match of at least six nucleotides to both a V gene segment and a J gene segment was required. Rearrangements were called productive when the CDR3 lacked stop codons and stayed in frame with V and J; all others were non-productive. Following IMGT convention, CDR3 was defined as the stretch from the second conserved V-encoded cysteine to the conserved J-encoded phenylalanine. In an earlier analysis of roughly 580 of the donors, sequences lacking an unambiguous match to a single V gene segment were excluded. An earlier analysis of 587 of the donors classified V segments as functional when productive rearrangements were above 56.7% and as segregating when the standard deviation between donors was above 5%. A statistical classification framework was built for diagnosing cytomegalovirus status from the catalog of TCR beta chain sequences. V and J gene assignment, in a later analysis, came from comparing TCR nucleotide sequences with IMGT/GENE-DB human TR gene sequences. The TCRdist pipeline was used in a later analysis to assign CDR3 sequences and most-parsimonious VDJ recombination scenarios. In a later analysis, every TCR beta chain was defined by the combination of its CDR3 amino acid sequence and its V-gene family, and reads without a unique V-gene family were dropped. In a later analysis, 500 to 700 highly shared, low-generation-probability nucleotide sequences were removed to address suspected cross-contamination and a sequencing artifact. For each public chain, a later analysis derived a clonal expansion index from normalized ranks of inferred template counts within each repertoire. Generation probabilities in a later analysis came from a VDJ recombination model fitted to out-of-frame rearrangements, and those results were checked against IGoR. In a later analysis, TCR-TCR, TCR-HLA and TCR-CMV co-occurrence was scored with hypergeometric tests, and a repertoire-size bias correction was applied to TCR pairs. To estimate false discovery rates, a later analysis permuted the HLA or CMV assignments 20 times. In a later analysis, co-occurring TCRs were grouped using DBSCAN, and TCRdist sequence similarity was added for clustering within HLA-allele-positive subsets. Repertoires with fewer than 30,000 or more than 120,000 public chains were left out of co-occurrence clustering, as were several repertoires with anomalous nucleotide sharing. As stored in TCRdb, this immuneACCESS dataset retains in-frame rearrangements with V and J assigned. A fraction of the clones does not appear; measured against another copy, unresolved V genes explain less than half of the discrepancy, and the remainder lacks a known reason. V and J calls and clone size come straight from that table; D and trimming were deduced from the DNA. In all, the sample holds some 110,000 clones, and 78% of those were seen once. Around 1.5% of the sample lies in the top ten.

The V and J genes are TRBV5-6 and TRBJ1-5; the D gene is perhaps TRBD1, on 6 matching bases. The sequence derives from a woman in her thirties or forties in good health and CMV-seronegative. The sample was PBMCs. The CDR3 reads CATTGQSNQPQHF. The DNA is as follows: TGTGCCACCACTGGACAGAGCAATCAGCCCCAGCATTTT.